Listed below are T cell receptor beta chains from one sample, sequenced in a study of read filtering for tumor transcriptome and immune sequencing. TCRdb re-derived calls from the reads in MiXCR, one entry per CDR3 protein. The table has over 35,000 distinct CDR3 sequences, roughly 10% seen once. Sequenced sample: a population of CD138-negative cells sorted from bone marrow. The receptors come from a donor aged 40 or older with multiple myeloma. Both conserved end residues are part of each CDR3. D genes are given only for firm matches. Clone size appears in some rows only: once, few, many, or a class for an expanded clone.

V gene	D gene	clone size	J gene	CDR3 protein	CDR3 DNA
TRBV4-1	TRBD1	many	TRBJ1-1	CASSHRDRPVF	TGCGCCAGCAGCCACCGGGACAGACCGGTTTTT
TRBV3-1	TRBD2	many	TRBJ2-3	CASSTTSGGSTDTQYF	TGTGCCAGCAGCACCACTAGCGGGGGGAGCACAGATACGCAGTATTTT
TRBV4-1	TRBD2	many	TRBJ2-3	CASSRMRGGTDTQYF	TGCGCCAGCAGCCGGATGCGGGGGGGCACAGATACGCAGTATTTT
TRBV2	TRBD2	few	TRBJ2-3	CASTPGLETDTQYF	TGTGCCAGCACCCCGGGACTAGAAACAGATACGCAGTATTTT
TRBV28	TRBD1	many	TRBJ1-4	CASRRTGWREKLFF	TGTGCCAGCAGAAGGACAGGGTGGCGTGAAAAACTGTTTTTT
TRBV20-1	-	many	TRBJ1-1	CSASLLGTARDTEAFF	TGCAGTGCTAGTCTCCTCGGAACAGCGAGAGACACTGAAGCTTTCTTT
TRBV7-8	-	many	TRBJ1-1	CASSSAYSTPEAFF	TGTGCCAGCAGCTCGGCATATAGTACCCCTGAAGCTTTCTTT
TRBV5-1	-	many	TRBJ1-1	CASSGGTPNTEAFF	TGCGCCAGCAGCGGGGGGACACCGAACACTGAAGCTTTCTTT
TRBV7-7	TRBD1	many	TRBJ2-2	CASSRGQGNTGELFF	TGTGCTAGCAGCCGGGGACAGGGAAACACCGGGGAGCTGTTTTTT
TRBV7-9	-	many	TRBJ1-1	CASSFPTGTTEAFF	TGTGCCAGCAGCTTTCCGACCGGGACCACTGAAGCTTTCTTT
TRBV2	-	many	TRBJ2-2	CASSEGRGSTGELFF	TGTGCCAGCAGTGAAGGGAGAGGAAGCACCGGGGAGCTGTTTTTT
TRBV7-6	-	many	TRBJ2-5	CASSSHGGQETQYF	TGTGCCAGCAGCTCCCATGGGGGGCAAGAGACCCAGTACTTC
TRBV20-1	-	many	TRBJ1-5	CSALPGGNQPQHF	TGCAGTGCCCTCCCCGGGGGCAATCAGCCCCAGCATTTT
TRBV7-9	-	many	TRBJ2-2	CASRLMGAGELFF	TGTGCCAGCAGGTTGATGGGGGCCGGGGAGCTGTTTTTT
TRBV20-1	-	many	TRBJ2-3	CSARPVRGAGDTQYF	TGCAGTGCTAGACCTGTGAGGGGGGCAGGTGATACGCAGTATTTT
TRBV19	-	many	TRBJ2-3	CASRDRGDTQYF	TGTGCCAGTAGGGACCGAGGGGATACGCAGTATTTT
TRBV20-1	TRBD1	many	TRBJ1-1	CSATTGRYTEAFF	TGCAGTGCTACGACAGGGAGATACACTGAAGCTTTCTTT
TRBV18	-	many	TRBJ2-3	CASSPRPGETDTQYF	TGTGCCAGCTCACCACGGCCGGGTGAAACAGATACGCAGTATTTT
TRBV2	TRBD1	many	TRBJ1-5	CASRTGMGNQPQHF	TGTGCCAGCAGGACAGGGATGGGCAATCAGCCCCAGCATTTT
TRBV5-1	-	many	TRBJ2-7	CASRLGGASYEQYF	TGCGCCAGCCGCCTCGGGGGCGCTTCCTACGAGCAGTACTTC
TRBV5-1	-	many	TRBJ1-5	CASSLTGNSNQPQHF	TGCGCCAGCAGCTTGACAGGGAATAGCAATCAGCCCCAGCATTTT
TRBV7-2	-	many	TRBJ2-3	CASSLRKDTQYF	TGTGCCAGCAGCTTAAGGAAAGATACGCAGTATTTT
TRBV11-3	TRBD2	many	TRBJ2-2	CASSFLRWTSGGYTGELFF	TGTGCCAGCAGCTTCCTCCGGTGGACTAGCGGGGGGTACACCGGGGAGCTGTTTTTT
TRBV6-6	TRBD2	many	TRBJ2-3	CASSYLTNSGGSTDTQYF	TGTGCCAGCAGTTACCTCACGAATAGCGGGGGGAGCACAGATACGCAGTATTTT
TRBV20-1	TRBD2	many	TRBJ2-3	CSAPSSGGADTQYF	TGCAGTGCGCCGTCTAGCGGGGGGGCAGATACGCAGTATTTT
TRBV20-1	TRBD1	many	TRBJ2-7	CSARGDRGISYEQYF	TGCAGTGCTAGGGGCGACAGGGGGATTAGCTACGAGCAGTACTTC
TRBV7-9	TRBD1	many	TRBJ2-7	CASSLVRQGRYEQYF	TGTGCCAGCAGCTTAGTGAGACAGGGGCGCTACGAGCAGTACTTC
TRBV10-3	TRBD2	many	TRBJ2-5	CAITKGLGGSETQYF	TGTGCCATCACCAAGGGACTAGGAGGGTCGGAGACCCAGTACTTC
TRBV7-9	-	many	TRBJ1-1	CASLADTEAFF	TGTGCCAGCCTCGCCGACACTGAAGCTTTCTTT
TRBV11-2	-	many	TRBJ1-2	CVSSLSGANYGYTF	TGTGTCAGCAGCTTATCAGGGGCTAACTATGGCTACACCTTC
TRBV27	TRBD1	many	TRBJ2-7	CASSSTGGKQYF	TGTGCCAGCAGTTCTACAGGGGGTAAGCAGTACTTC
TRBV12-3/TRBV12-4	-	few	TRBJ2-4	CASSFGGAKNIQYF	TGTGCCAGCAGTTTCGGTGGGGCCAAAAACATTCAGTACTTC
TRBV19	-	many	TRBJ2-5	CASSMAGRRETQYF	TGTGCCAGTAGTATGGCGGGGAGGAGAGAGACCCAGTACTTC
TRBV19	TRBD2	few	TRBJ2-3	CASSSTGGPDTQYF	TGTGCCAGTAGTAGTACGGGGGGGCCAGATACGCAGTATTTT
TRBV11-2	-	-	TRBJ2-1	CASSPGTRTDDEQFF	TGCGCCAGCAGCCCCGGGACACGAACGGACGATGAGCAGTTCTTC
TRBV7-2	-	many	TRBJ2-3	CASSPYPSSTDTQYF	TGTGCCAGCAGCCCATATCCTTCTAGCACAGATACGCAGTATTTT
TRBV12-3/TRBV12-4	TRBD1	few	TRBJ1-3	CASSLRGPRDGNTIYF	TGTGCCAGCAGTTTAAGGGGGCCCAGGGATGGAAACACCATATATTTT
TRBV20-1	-	many	TRBJ2-5	CRAGSGGQETQYF	TGCAGGGCAGGGTCCGGCGGGCAAGAGACCCAGTACTTC
TRBV28	-	many	TRBJ2-3	CASKPGPTGEGGQYF	TGTGCCAGCAAACCCGGGCCGACCGGAGAGGGGGGGCAGTATTTT
TRBV7-2	-	few	TRBJ2-3	CASSFGQTNTDTQYF	TGTGCCAGCAGCTTTGGACAGACAAACACAGATACGCAGTATTTT